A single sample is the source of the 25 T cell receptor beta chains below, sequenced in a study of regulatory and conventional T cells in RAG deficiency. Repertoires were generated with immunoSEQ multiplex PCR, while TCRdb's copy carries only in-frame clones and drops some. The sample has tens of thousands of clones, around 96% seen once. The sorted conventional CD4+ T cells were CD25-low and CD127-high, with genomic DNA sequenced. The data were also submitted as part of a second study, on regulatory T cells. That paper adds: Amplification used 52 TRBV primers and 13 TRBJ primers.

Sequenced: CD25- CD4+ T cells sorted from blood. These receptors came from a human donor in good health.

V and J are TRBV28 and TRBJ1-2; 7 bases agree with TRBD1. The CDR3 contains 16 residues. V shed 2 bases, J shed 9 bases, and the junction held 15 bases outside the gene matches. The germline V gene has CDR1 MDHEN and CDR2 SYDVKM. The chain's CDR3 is CASSLRVGNRGARYTF. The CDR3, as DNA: TGTGCCAGCAGTTTAAGGGTGGGGAACAGGGGCGCCCGCTACACCTTC.

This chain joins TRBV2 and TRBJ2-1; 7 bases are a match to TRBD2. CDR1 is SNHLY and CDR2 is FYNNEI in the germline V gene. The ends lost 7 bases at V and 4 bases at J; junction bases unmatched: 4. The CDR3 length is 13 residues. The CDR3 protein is CASTGGSYNEQFF. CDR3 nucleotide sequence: TGTGCCAGCACCGGCGGGAGTTACAATGAGCAGTTCTTC. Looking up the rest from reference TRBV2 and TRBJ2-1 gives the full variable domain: EPEVTQTPSHQVTQMGQEVILRCVPISNHLYFYWYRQILGQKVEFLVSFYNNEISEKSEIFDDQFSVERPDGSNFTLKIRSTKLEDSAMYFCASTGGSYNEQFFGPGTRLTVL.

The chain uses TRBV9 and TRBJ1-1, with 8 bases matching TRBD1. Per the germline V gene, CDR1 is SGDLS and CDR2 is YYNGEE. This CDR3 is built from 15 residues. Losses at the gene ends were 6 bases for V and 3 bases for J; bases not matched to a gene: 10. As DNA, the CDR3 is TGTGCCAGCACCCCTTATCCGGGACAGGACACTGAAGCTTTCTTT. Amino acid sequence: CASTPYPGQDTEAFF.

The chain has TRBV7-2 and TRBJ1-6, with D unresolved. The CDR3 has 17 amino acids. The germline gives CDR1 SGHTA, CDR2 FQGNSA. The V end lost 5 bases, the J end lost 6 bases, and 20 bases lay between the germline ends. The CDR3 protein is CASSPSVAGRGNSPLHF. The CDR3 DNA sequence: TGTGCCAGCAGCCCCTCCGTTGCGGGGAGAGGTAATTCACCCCTCCACTTT.

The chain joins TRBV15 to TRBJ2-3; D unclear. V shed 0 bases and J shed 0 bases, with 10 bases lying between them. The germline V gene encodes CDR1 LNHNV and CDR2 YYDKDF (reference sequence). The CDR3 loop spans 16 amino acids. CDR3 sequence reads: CATSRDRVLSTDTQYF. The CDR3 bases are TGTGCCACCAGCAGAGATCGGGTCTTAAGCACAGATACGCAGTATTTT.

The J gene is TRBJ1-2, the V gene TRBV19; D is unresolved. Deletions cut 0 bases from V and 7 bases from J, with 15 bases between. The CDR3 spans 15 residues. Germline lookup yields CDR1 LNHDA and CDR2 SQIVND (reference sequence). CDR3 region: CASSIDRRESGGYTF. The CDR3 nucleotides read TGTGCCAGTAGTATAGATCGGCGGGAGTCGGGTGGCTACACCTTC. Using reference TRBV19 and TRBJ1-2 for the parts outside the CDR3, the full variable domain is DGGITQSPKYLFRKEGQNVTLSCEQNLNHDAMYWYRQDPGQGLRLIYYSQIVNDFQKGDIAEGYSVSREKKESFPLTVTSAQKNPTAFYLCASSIDRRESGGYTFGSGTRLTVV.

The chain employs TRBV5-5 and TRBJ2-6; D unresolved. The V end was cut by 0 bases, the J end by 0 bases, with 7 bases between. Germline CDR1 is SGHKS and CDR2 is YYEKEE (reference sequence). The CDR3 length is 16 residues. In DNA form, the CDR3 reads TGTGCCAGCAGCTTGGGGCCCGACTCTGGGGCCAACGTCCTGACTTTC. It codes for CASSLGPDSGANVLTF.

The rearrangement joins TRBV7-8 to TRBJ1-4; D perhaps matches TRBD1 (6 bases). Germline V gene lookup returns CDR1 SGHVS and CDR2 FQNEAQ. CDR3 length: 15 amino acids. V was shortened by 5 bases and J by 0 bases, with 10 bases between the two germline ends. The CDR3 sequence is CASSLNRATNEKLFF. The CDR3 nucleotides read TGTGCCAGCAGCCTTAACAGGGCAACTAATGAAAAACTGTTTTTT.

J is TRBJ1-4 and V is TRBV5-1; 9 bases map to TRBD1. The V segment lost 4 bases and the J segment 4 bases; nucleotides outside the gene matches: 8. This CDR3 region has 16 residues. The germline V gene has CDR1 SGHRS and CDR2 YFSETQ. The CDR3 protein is CASSATTGGGNEKLFF. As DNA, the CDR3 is TGCGCCAGCAGCGCAACGACAGGGGGTGGTAATGAAAAACTGTTTTTT.

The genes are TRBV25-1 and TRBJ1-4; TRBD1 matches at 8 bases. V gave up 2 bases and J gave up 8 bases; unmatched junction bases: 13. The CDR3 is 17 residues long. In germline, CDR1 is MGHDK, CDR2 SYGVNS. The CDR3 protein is CASSEPVTTGVNEKLFF. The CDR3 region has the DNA TGTGCCAGCAGTGAACCAGTTACGACAGGGGTGAACGAAAAACTGTTTTTT.

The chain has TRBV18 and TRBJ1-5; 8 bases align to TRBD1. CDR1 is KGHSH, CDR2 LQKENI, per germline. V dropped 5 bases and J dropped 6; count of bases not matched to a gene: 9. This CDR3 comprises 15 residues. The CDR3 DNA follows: TGTGCCAGCTCAAGGGAACAGGGGGAAATTCAGCCCCAGCATTTT. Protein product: CASSREQGEIQPQHF.

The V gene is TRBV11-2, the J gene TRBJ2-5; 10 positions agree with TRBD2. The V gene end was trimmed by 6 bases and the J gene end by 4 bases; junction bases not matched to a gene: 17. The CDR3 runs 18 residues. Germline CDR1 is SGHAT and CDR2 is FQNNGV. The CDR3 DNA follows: TGTGCCAGCAGGTTTGGTACTAGCGGGGCTGAATCCATAGAGACCCAGTACTTC. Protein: CASRFGTSGAESIETQYF.

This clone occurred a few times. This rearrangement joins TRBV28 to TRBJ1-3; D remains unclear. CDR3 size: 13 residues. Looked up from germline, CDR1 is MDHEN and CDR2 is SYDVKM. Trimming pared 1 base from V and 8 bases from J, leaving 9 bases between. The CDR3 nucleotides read TGTGCCAGCAGTTTATTTGTAGAGGACACCATATATTTT. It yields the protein CASSLFVEDTIYF.

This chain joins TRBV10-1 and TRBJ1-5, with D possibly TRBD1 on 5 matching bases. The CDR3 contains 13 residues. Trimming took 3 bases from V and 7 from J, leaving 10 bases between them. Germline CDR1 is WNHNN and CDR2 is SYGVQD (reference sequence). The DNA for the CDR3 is TGCGCCAGCAGTGACAGGGTAGACCAGCCCCAGCATTTT. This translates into CASSDRVDQPQHF.

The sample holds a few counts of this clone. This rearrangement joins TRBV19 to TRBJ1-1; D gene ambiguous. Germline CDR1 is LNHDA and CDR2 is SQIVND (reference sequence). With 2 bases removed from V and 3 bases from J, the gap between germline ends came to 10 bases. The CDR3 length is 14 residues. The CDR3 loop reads CASSILWSHTEAFF. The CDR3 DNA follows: TGTGCCAGTAGTATACTATGGAGTCACACTGAAGCTTTCTTT.

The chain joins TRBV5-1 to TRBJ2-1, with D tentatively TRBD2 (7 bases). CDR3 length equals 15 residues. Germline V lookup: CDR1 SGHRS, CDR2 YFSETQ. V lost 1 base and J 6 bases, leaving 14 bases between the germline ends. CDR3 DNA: TGCGCCAGCAGCTTGACGGGGGGCCCCCTCAATGAGCAGTTCTTC. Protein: CASSLTGGPLNEQFF.

Written as DNA, the CDR3 is TGTGCCAGCAGTTTATGGTCAGGGGGGCAGCCCCAGCATTTT. It is translated as CASSLWSGGQPQHF. The chain couples TRBV28 to TRBJ1-5; 7 bases are a match to TRBD1. With V trimmed by 0 bases and J by 7 bases, 3 bases remained unmatched. Germline-derived CDR1 and CDR2 are MDHEN and SYDVKM. The CDR3 has 14 amino acids.

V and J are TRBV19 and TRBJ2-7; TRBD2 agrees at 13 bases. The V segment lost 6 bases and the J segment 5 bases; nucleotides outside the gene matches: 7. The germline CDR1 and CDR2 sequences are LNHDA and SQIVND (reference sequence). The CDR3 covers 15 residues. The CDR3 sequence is CASRRGLAGSHEQYF. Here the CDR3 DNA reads TGTGCCAGTAGGAGGGGACTAGCGGGGTCCCACGAGCAGTACTTC.

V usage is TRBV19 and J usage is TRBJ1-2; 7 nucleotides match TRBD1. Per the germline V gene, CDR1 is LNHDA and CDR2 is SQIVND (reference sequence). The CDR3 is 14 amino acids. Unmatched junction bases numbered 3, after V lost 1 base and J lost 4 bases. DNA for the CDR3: TGTGCCAGTAGTATAGCGGGACAGATCTATGGCTACACCTTC. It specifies CASSIAGQIYGYTF.

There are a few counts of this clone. CDR3 DNA: TGTGCCAGCAGTAACAGGGTACGGGGAAACACCATATATTTT. Translation gives CASSNRVRGNTIYF. The gene calls are TRBV21-1 and TRBJ1-3; TRBD1 is the table's D call and was not checked against the DNA. TRBV21-1 is a known pseudogene. This CDR3 has 14 amino acids.

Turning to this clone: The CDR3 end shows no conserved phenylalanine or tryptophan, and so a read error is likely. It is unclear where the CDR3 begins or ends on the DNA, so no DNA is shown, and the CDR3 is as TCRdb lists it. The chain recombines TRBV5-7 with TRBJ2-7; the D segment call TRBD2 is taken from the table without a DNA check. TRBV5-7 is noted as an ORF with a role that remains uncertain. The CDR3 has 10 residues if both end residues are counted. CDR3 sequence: CASRAFPGRD.

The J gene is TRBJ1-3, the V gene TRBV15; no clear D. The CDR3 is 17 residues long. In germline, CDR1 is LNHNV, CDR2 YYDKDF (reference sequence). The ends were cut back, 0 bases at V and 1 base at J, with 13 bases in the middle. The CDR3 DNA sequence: TGTGCCACCAGCAGAGACGGAGGGCACCAATCTGGAAACACCATATATTTT. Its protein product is CATSRDGGHQSGNTIYF.

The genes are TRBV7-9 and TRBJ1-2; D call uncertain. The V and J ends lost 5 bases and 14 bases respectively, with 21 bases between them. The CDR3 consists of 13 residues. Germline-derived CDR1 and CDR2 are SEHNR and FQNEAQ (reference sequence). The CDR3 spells CASSPAIQLASTF. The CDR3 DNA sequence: TGTGCCAGCAGCCCAGCTATACAGCTGGCGAGTACCTTC.

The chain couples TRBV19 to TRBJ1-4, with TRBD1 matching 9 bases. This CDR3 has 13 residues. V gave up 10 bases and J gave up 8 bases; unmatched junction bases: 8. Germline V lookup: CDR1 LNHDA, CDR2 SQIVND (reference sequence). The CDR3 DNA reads TGTGCCACTACACAGGGGGCCGGGGAAAAACTGTTTTTT. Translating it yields CATTQGAGEKLFF.

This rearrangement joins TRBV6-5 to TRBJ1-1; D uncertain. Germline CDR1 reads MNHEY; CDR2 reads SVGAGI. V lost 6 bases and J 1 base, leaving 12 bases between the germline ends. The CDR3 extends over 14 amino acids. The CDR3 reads CASSLIPENTEAFF. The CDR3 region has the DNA TGTGCCAGCAGCCTGATCCCAGAGAACACTGAAGCTTTCTTT.